Reported below is one T cell receptor beta chain. Its antigen is unknown. The V and J ends lost 2 bases and 1 base respectively, with 6 bases between them. The length of the CDR3 is 13 residues. The germline CDR1 and CDR2 sequences are MNHEY and SMNVEV (reference sequence). This sample was included in a study of cytomegalovirus exposure and HLA in healthy donors. Study as a whole: Among 398 genotyped donors, approximately 80% fell in the Caucasian-associated ancestry cluster.

Primers: 60 Vbeta forward and 13 Jbeta reverse. The repertoire was sequenced with immunoSEQ multiplex PCR; TCRdb's copy has only in-frame clones and lacks some. The data hold 99,000 or so clones, with roughly 13% observed a single time. Overall study findings and caveats: Highest at DRB1 and lowest at HLA-C, TCR association rates differed among HLA loci in a later analysis.

These donors, healthy bone marrow donors, were studied. The genes are TRBV27 and TRBJ2-7, with a tentative D call TRBD1 (5 bases). This TCR was recovered from a man aged 40-55 years in good health and CMV-seropositive. The sequencing input was PBMCs. The CDR3 loop reads CASSLQGSYEQYF. The CDR3, as DNA: TGTGCCAGCAGTTTACAGGGTTCCTACGAGCAGTACTTC.